These 13 T cell receptor beta chains came from one sample sequenced in a study of T cell responses to AZD1222 COVID-19 vaccine. Assay used: immunoSEQ multiplex PCR; TCRdb lists only in-frame clones, some missing. The table has around 90,000 clones, under 95% seen once. Sample: peripheral blood, taken on day 0 of MenACWY control vaccination. The origin of the receptors is an adult in good health.

This sequence joins TRBV5-1 and TRBJ2-3; the D call may be TRBD1 or TRBD2 (5 bases each). This CDR3 has 16 residues. In germline, CDR1 is SGHRS, CDR2 YFSETQ. V lost 2 bases and J 4 bases, leaving 17 bases between the germline ends. The CDR3 bases are TGCGCCAGCAGCTTACACCGGGACGGAATATCAGATACGCAGTATTTT. It is translated as CASSLHRDGISDTQYF.

The rearrangement uses TRBV20-1 and TRBJ2-7; 9 nucleotides match TRBD1. Trimming took 3 bases from V and 5 from J; bases not matched to a gene: 11. CDR1 is DFQATT and CDR2 is SNEGSKA in the germline V gene (reference sequence). The CDR3 sequence is 15 residues long. CDR3 coding DNA: TGCAGTGCTAGTGCCATACAGGGGGCGAGACACGAGCAGTACTTC. Translation: CSASAIQGARHEQYF.

As concerns this clone: The sample has other DNA sequences that encode this CDR3 too. CDR3 coding DNA: TGTGCCAGCACCTCAGGCAGCTCCTATAATTCACCCCTCCACTTT. Translated, it gives CASTSGSSYNSPLHF. The chain employs TRBV7-9 and TRBJ1-6; no reliable D call. Germline CDR1 SEHNR, CDR2 FQNEAQ (reference sequence). This CDR3 has 15 amino acids. Trimming left V 7 bases short and J 0 bases short, with 10 bases between.

J is TRBJ1-1 and V is TRBV27; the D gene is possibly TRBD1 (6 bases). The germline CDR1 and CDR2 sequences are MNHEY and SMNVEV (reference sequence). The germline V and J ends were trimmed by 8 bases and 1 base, with 11 bases remaining between them. The CDR3 has 13 residues. For the CDR3, the DNA is TGTGCCAGCTCCAGGGGTAGGAACACTGAAGCTTTCTTT. This encodes CASSRGRNTEAFF.

The rearrangement links TRBV5-1 to TRBJ1-1; D unclear. The CDR3 is 14 residues long. CDR1 and CDR2 from the germline V gene are SGHRS and YFSETQ. With 5 bases removed from V and 6 bases from J, the gap between germline ends came to 17 bases. The CDR3 here is CASRWGGEAAEAFF. CDR3 coding DNA: TGCGCCAGCAGATGGGGTGGGGAGGCCGCTGAAGCTTTCTTT.

The chain is built from TRBV28 and TRBJ2-7; 12 positions agree with TRBD2. The CDR3 covers 18 residues. Germline loops: CDR1 MDHEN, CDR2 SYDVKM. V lost 2 bases, J lost 2 bases, and 10 bases stayed unmatched. The CDR3 reads CASSLPNEGLAGTYEQYF. In DNA form, the CDR3 reads TGTGCCAGCAGTTTACCCAATGAAGGACTAGCGGGAACCTACGAGCAGTACTTC.

This clone was observed a few times. J is TRBJ2-2 and V is TRBV6-5; TRBD2 aligns across 10 bases. The CDR3 contains 14 residues. The V gene end was trimmed by 7 bases and the J gene end by 4 bases; junction bases not matched to a gene: 3. In germline, CDR1 is MNHEY, CDR2 SVGAGI. CDR3 nucleotide sequence: TGTGCCAGCAAGGCTAGCGGGGGCACCGGGGAGCTGTTTTTT. Translated, it gives CASKASGGTGELFF.

The chain recombines TRBV27 with TRBJ2-3; 9 bases align to TRBD1. Per germline, CDR1 MNHEY and CDR2 SMNVEV (reference sequence). This CDR3 contains 16 residues. Trimming cost V 6 bases and J 4 bases; bases outside gene matches: 11. The CDR3 sequence is CASSPRDRVIPDTQYF. The CDR3 nucleotides read TGTGCCAGCAGCCCCAGGGACAGGGTCATCCCAGATACGCAGTATTTT.

The CDR3: CASSAPGTGYGYTF. CDR3 DNA: TGTGCCAGCAGCGCACCCGGGACAGGGTATGGCTACACCTTC. The V and J genes are TRBV28 and TRBJ1-2, with 9 bases that match TRBD1. The germline V gene has CDR1 MDHEN and CDR2 SYDVKM. The CDR3 totals 14 residues. V gave up 6 bases and J gave up 5 bases; unmatched junction bases: 7.

V and J are TRBV6-1 and TRBJ1-5, with D possibly being TRBD1 (5 bases). In germline, CDR1 is MNHNS, CDR2 SASEGT. The CDR3 covers 15 residues. Trimming pared 2 bases from V and 5 bases from J, leaving 13 bases between. This CDR3 is CASSETPDTYQPQHF. CDR3 DNA: TGTGCCAGCAGTGAAACTCCGGACACCTATCAGCCCCAGCATTTT.

The chain joins TRBV6-5 to TRBJ2-7; TRBD2 matches at 8 bases. CDR1 is MNHEY and CDR2 is SVGAGI in the germline V gene. The CDR3 consists of 14 residues. The J segment lost 2 bases and the V segment lost 7 bases, leaving 7 bases of the junction unmatched. CDR3 nucleotides: TGTGCCAGCAACACCGCGGGAGGACCCTACGAGCAGTACTTC. As protein: CASNTAGGPYEQYF.

The chain combines TRBV27 with TRBJ1-1, with D tentatively TRBD1 (5 bases). The CDR3 contains 15 residues. V was shortened by 8 bases and J by 7 bases, with 23 bases between the two germline ends. CDR1 is MNHEY and CDR2 is SMNVEV in the germline V gene (reference sequence). The CDR3 DNA is TGTGCCAGCCGTACCCGGGGACCAGCTAGTGGTGAAGCTTTCTTT. Protein sequence: CASRTRGPASGEAFF.

The chain recombines TRBV28 with TRBJ1-5, with 12 bases matching TRBD1. CDR1 MDHEN and CDR2 SYDVKM come from the germline V gene. The V gene end was trimmed by 4 bases and the J gene end by 2 bases; junction bases not matched to a gene: 9. This CDR3 contains 18 residues. CDR3 sequence reads: CASSSGTGGLGRNQPQHF. CDR3 nucleotide sequence: TGTGCCAGCAGTTCCGGGACAGGGGGCCTTGGGCGCAATCAGCCCCAGCATTTT.